These T cell receptor beta chains were read from a single sample in a study of OX40 agonist ivuxolimab in advanced cancers. Clones were read by immunoSEQ multiplex PCR, and TCRdb kept only the in-frame ones, dropping some. Of roughly 60,000 clones in the sample, approximately 79% were seen once. The sequenced sample was CD4+ or CD8+ T cells sorted from blood, obtained in a trial of the OX40 agonist ivuxolimab. Source of these receptors: an adult with an advanced solid tumor such as melanoma, head and neck, liver or kidney cancer. The CDR3 runs from the conserved cysteine through the conserved F or W. Each record gives: D gene, clone size, V gene, J gene, CDR3 DNA, CDR3 protein. D genes are given only for firm matches. Some rows have no size entry. The others give once, few or many, or a class for an expanded clone.

D gene: -; clone size: -; V gene: TRBV2; J gene: TRBJ1-5; CDR3 DNA: TGTGCCAGCAGTGACAGCTATAGCAATCAGCCCCAGCATTTT; CDR3 protein: CASSDSYSNQPQHF
D gene: -; clone size: -; V gene: TRBV5-4; J gene: TRBJ2-5; CDR3 DNA: TGTGCCAGCAGCTCCTCAGAGCAAGAGACCCAGTACTTC; CDR3 protein: CASSSSEQETQYF
D gene: -; clone size: once; V gene: TRBV10-3; J gene: TRBJ1-5; CDR3 DNA: TGTGCCACCGTTACCGACCTAAATCAGCCCCAGCATTTT; CDR3 protein: CATVTDLNQPQHF
D gene: TRBD1; clone size: -; V gene: TRBV2; J gene: TRBJ2-7; CDR3 DNA: TGTGCCAGCAGCTTAGGACAGGGTTTTAACTACGAGCAGTACTTC; CDR3 protein: CASSLGQGFNYEQYF
D gene: -; clone size: -; V gene: TRBV28; J gene: TRBJ2-3; CDR3 DNA: TGTGCCAGCAGGCTAGGGGGGATTGGAACAGATACGCAGTATTTT; CDR3 protein: CASRLGGIGTDTQYF
D gene: TRBD1; clone size: -; V gene: TRBV2; J gene: TRBJ2-7; CDR3 DNA: TGTGCCAGCAGATGGACAGGGGAGTTCGAGCAGTACTTC; CDR3 protein: CASRWTGEFEQYF
D gene: -; clone size: -; V gene: TRBV18; J gene: TRBJ2-5; CDR3 DNA: TGTGCCAGCTCACCCCTTGATGACAACGGGAAGACCCAGTACTTC; CDR3 protein: CASSPLDDNGKTQYF
D gene: TRBD1; clone size: -; V gene: TRBV5-4; J gene: TRBJ2-1; CDR3 DNA: TGTGCCAGCAGTCAAGCCGAGGAGGCGGGACAGGGAAGGGAGCAGTTCTTC; CDR3 protein: CASSQAEEAGQGREQFF
D gene: -; clone size: few; V gene: TRBV2; J gene: TRBJ1-5; CDR3 DNA: TGTGCCAGCCGCCGAGGGGCTGGTCAGCCCCAGCATTTT; CDR3 protein: CASRRGAGQPQHF
D gene: -; clone size: -; V gene: TRBV6-1; J gene: TRBJ1-2; CDR3 DNA: TGTGCCAGCAGTGAAGTAGCAGGGAACTATGGCTACACCTTC; CDR3 protein: CASSEVAGNYGYTF
D gene: -; clone size: -; V gene: TRBV30; J gene: TRBJ2-7; CDR3 DNA: TGTGCCTGGAGCCCACAGGGTTACGAGCAGTACTTC; CDR3 protein: CAWSPQGYEQYF
D gene: -; clone size: few; V gene: TRBV27; J gene: TRBJ2-1; CDR3 DNA: TGTGCCAGCAGTTTTCATGGCGGTGAGCAGTTCTTC; CDR3 protein: CASSFHGGEQFF
D gene: -; clone size: -; V gene: TRBV29-1; J gene: TRBJ2-7; CDR3 DNA: TGCAGCGTTGGGGCCGGGACCCCCGAGCAGTACTTC; CDR3 protein: CSVGAGTPEQYF
D gene: TRBD1; clone size: -; V gene: TRBV5-8; J gene: TRBJ1-1; CDR3 DNA: TGTGCCAGCAGTCGACAGGGGCCAATCCCCACATTTATGAACACTGAAGCTTTCTTT; CDR3 protein: CASSRQGPIPTFMNTEAFF
D gene: -; clone size: -; V gene: TRBV9; J gene: TRBJ2-3; CDR3 DNA: TGTGCCAGCAGCGTAGGAACGGGGGGCCGCACAGATACGCAGTATTTT; CDR3 protein: CASSVGTGGRTDTQYF
D gene: -; clone size: -; V gene: TRBV18; J gene: TRBJ2-5; CDR3 DNA: TGTGCCAGCTCACCGGACCGCCAAGAGACCCAGTACTTC; CDR3 protein: CASSPDRQETQYF
D gene: TRBD1; clone size: few; V gene: TRBV2; J gene: TRBJ2-4; CDR3 DNA: TGTGCCAGCAGTGCGGACAGGGCCAAAAACATTCAGTACTTC; CDR3 protein: CASSADRAKNIQYF